This T cell receptor (beta chain) was captured by sequencing in a study of T-cell memory formation after mild COVID-19. This clonotype came up a few times. Antigen: not known. The TCR alpha and TCR beta cDNA libraries, bearing sample barcodes and UMIs, were generated by 5'RACE using constant-segment primers. TCRdb itself ran the 5' RACE reads through MiXCR, one entry per CDR3 protein. The sample comprises approximately 250,000 distinct CDR3 sequences, roughly 17% of which are singletons, and around 23% rests with the top ten. The CDR3 length is 13 residues. The V and J ends lost 2 bases and 0 bases respectively, with 5 bases between them. Per germline, CDR1 MNHEY and CDR2 SVGAGI. Overall study findings and caveats: SARS-CoV-2 specificity was not confirmed for second-wave clones peaking on day 37.

The receptor's source is a man aged 18 to 30 who had mild COVID-19 (a few samples of this study predate the infection). Cell type and time point are not known. The V gene is TRBV6-5, the J gene TRBJ2-7, with no clear D. Sequenced material: PBMCs or a T cell subset sorted from them (not recorded which). Written as DNA, the CDR3 is TGTGCCAGCAGTTACAGGGACTCCTACGAGCAGTACTTC. Translated, it gives CASSYRDSYEQYF.